The 10 T cell receptor beta chains in this list originate from one sample, sequenced in a study of cytomegalovirus exposure and HLA in healthy donors. Amplification used 60 Vbeta primers and 13 Jbeta primers. Method: immunoSEQ multiplex PCR; TCRdb's copy keeps in-frame clones and lacks some. The table lists about 160,000 clones, 70% to 80% of them singletons. The specimen sequenced was PBMCs. The source of these receptors is a man younger than 40 in good health and CMV-seropositive.

The rearrangement uses TRBV4-1 and TRBJ2-5; D remains unclear. This CDR3 has 13 residues. V lost 3 bases and J 5 bases, leaving 10 bases between the germline ends. From germline, CDR1 is MGHRA and CDR2 YSYEKL. The CDR3 here is CASSQGRGETQYF. In DNA form, the CDR3 reads TGCGCCAGCAGCCAGGGCCGTGGTGAGACCCAGTACTTC.

The rearrangement joins TRBV27 to TRBJ1-5, with 7 bases aligning to TRBD1. The CDR3 runs to 15 residues. Germline V gene data show CDR1 as MNHEY and CDR2 as SMNVEV (reference sequence). V shed 3 bases, J shed 5 bases, and the junction held 7 bases outside the gene matches. Here the CDR3 DNA reads TGTGCCAGCAGTTTGAGAGGGACAGTGGATCAGCCCCAGCATTTT. It yields the protein CASSLRGTVDQPQHF.

This chain uses TRBV30 with TRBJ1-6; TRBD1 might be the D (5 bases). Germline CDR1 GTSNPN, CDR2 SVGIG (reference sequence). CDR3 length: 13 residues. The germline V and J ends were trimmed by 1 base and 13 bases, with 14 bases remaining between them. DNA of the CDR3: TGTGCCTGGAGTGGACAGACGTCGCTCCCCCTCCACTTT. It is translated as CAWSGQTSLPLHF.

The V call is TRBV5-6, the J call TRBJ1-2; 7 bases agree with TRBD1. Germline lookup yields CDR1 SGHDT and CDR2 YYEEEE. This CDR3 is built from 15 residues. Losses at the gene ends were 4 bases for V and 4 bases for J; bases not matched to a gene: 10. For the CDR3, the DNA is TGTGCCAGCAGCCCCAGGGGAGCAGGGGGCTATGGCTACACCTTC. Translated: CASSPRGAGGYGYTF.

The V gene is TRBV5-5, the J gene TRBJ2-1; 10 bases are shared with TRBD2. This CDR3 is built from 20 residues. V lost 5 bases, J lost 1 base, and 18 bases stayed unmatched. Germline CDR1 is SGHKS and CDR2 is YYEKEE (reference sequence). The CDR3: CASRFPTGQAGGPSYNEQFF. CDR3 coding DNA: TGTGCCAGCAGATTTCCTACAGGACAAGCGGGGGGGCCTTCCTACAATGAGCAGTTCTTC.

The chain combines TRBV2 with TRBJ2-2; 8 bases match TRBD2. This CDR3 region has 13 residues. The V segment lost 9 bases and the J segment 1 base; nucleotides outside the gene matches: 1. Germline V gene data show CDR1 as SNHLY and CDR2 as FYNNEI. The chain's CDR3 is CARLAENTGELFF. The DNA of the CDR3 is TGTGCCAGACTAGCGGAGAACACCGGGGAGCTGTTTTTT.

The table lists this clone with a count of one. The chain links TRBV28 to TRBJ2-2; 8 bases align to TRBD1. The CDR3 spans 15 residues. Germline CDR1 MDHEN, CDR2 SYDVKM. V was pared by 6 bases and J by 6 bases, with 9 bases of the junction left unmatched. The CDR3 nucleotides read TGTGCCAGCAGGACAGGGGTTTGGATCGCCGGGGAGCTGTTTTTT. It is translated as CASRTGVWIAGELFF.

This clone was seen only once. CDR3 amino acids: CASSIGTGDWETQYF. In nucleotides, the CDR3 is TGTGCCAGTAGTATCGGGACAGGGGATTGGGAGACCCAGTACTTC. This chain joins TRBV19 and TRBJ2-5; 10 nucleotides match TRBD1. Germline loops: CDR1 LNHDA, CDR2 SQIVND (reference sequence). The trim removed 3 bases at V and 5 bases at J, leaving 6 bases unmatched. This CDR3 contains 15 residues.

V usage is TRBV4-1 and J usage is TRBJ2-7; 12 bases match TRBD2. Trimming cost V 4 bases and J 3 bases; bases outside gene matches: 1. This CDR3 is 14 amino acids long. The germline CDR1 and CDR2 sequences are MGHRA and YSYEKL. CDR3 loop: CASSLTSGGYEQYF. The CDR3 DNA reads TGCGCCAGCAGCCTGACTAGCGGGGGCTACGAGCAGTACTTC.

This clone was observed a single time. This sequence joins TRBV28 and TRBJ1-2, with D perhaps TRBD1 (6 bases). Germline CDR1 reads MDHEN; CDR2 reads SYDVKM. The CDR3 covers 13 residues. V lost 5 bases and J 4 bases, leaving 11 bases between the germline ends. The CDR3 DNA sequence: TGTGCCAGCAGTGAAGACAGGCTCTATGGCTACACCTTC. Its translation is CASSEDRLYGYTF.